This T cell receptor beta chain was sequenced for a study of early T cells in non-severe SARS-CoV-2 infection. Germline lookup yields CDR1 MNHEY and CDR2 SMNVEV (reference sequence). V gave up 5 bases and J gave up 2 bases, with 13 bases separating them. The CDR3 runs to 14 residues. TCRdb re-analysed the 5' RACE reads in MiXCR, keeping a single row per CDR3 protein. The sample has 50,000 to 60,000 distinct CDR3 sequences, 8% to 13% seen once. Sequencing was performed on whole blood. The V and J genes are TRBV27 and TRBJ2-7; D call uncertain. The receptor was derived from an adult who was a healthcare worker with PCR-confirmed SARS-CoV-2 infection or an uninfected control (not recorded which). The CDR3 loop reads CASSPMDVPYEQYF. The CDR3 region has the DNA TGTGCCAGCAGTCCTATGGACGTTCCCTACGAGCAGTACTTC.